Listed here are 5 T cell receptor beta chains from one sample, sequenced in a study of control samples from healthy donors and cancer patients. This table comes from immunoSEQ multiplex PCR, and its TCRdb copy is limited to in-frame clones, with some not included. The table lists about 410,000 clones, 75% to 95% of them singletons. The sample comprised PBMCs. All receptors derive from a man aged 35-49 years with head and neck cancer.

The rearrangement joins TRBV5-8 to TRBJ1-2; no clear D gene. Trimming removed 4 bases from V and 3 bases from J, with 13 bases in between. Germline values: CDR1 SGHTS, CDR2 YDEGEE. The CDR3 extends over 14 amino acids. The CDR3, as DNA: TGTGCCAGCAGCCGTCCGGGAATCCACTATGGCTACACCTTC. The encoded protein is CASSRPGIHYGYTF.

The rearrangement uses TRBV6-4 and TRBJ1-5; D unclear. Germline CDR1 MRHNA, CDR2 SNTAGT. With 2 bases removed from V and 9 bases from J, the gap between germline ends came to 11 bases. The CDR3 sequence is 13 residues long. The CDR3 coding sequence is TGTGCCAGCAGTGACAGGGAGGATGGGCCCCAGCATTTT. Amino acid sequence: CASSDREDGPQHF.

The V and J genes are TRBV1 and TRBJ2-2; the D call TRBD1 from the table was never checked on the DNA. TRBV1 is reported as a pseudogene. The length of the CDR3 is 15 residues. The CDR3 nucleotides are TGCACCAGCAGCCAAGATACCCCTACAGGTTCCGAGCTGTTTTTT. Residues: CTSSQDTPTGSELFF.

Written as DNA, the CDR3 is TGTGCCAGCAGCCAGCAGGGGGCCTACGAGCAGTACTTC. It specifies CASSQQGAYEQYF. The gene calls are TRBV4-2 and TRBJ2-7; 7 nucleotides match TRBD1. The ends lost 3 bases at V and 2 bases at J; junction bases unmatched: 1. Germline CDR1 LGHNA, CDR2 YNFKEQ. This CDR3 is 13 amino acids long.

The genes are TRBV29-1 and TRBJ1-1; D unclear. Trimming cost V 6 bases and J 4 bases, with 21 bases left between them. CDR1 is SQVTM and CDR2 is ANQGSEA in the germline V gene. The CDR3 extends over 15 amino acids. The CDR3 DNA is TGCAGCGTCCCTGGGCAAGGCACCCTTGGCACTGAAGCTTTCTTT. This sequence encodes CSVPGQGTLGTEAFF.